These T cell receptor beta chains were read from a single sample in a study of blood T cell repertoires in COVID-19. Sequencing used immunoSEQ multiplex PCR; TCRdb keeps in-frame clones, though not all of them. The sample consists of over 150,000 clones, about 86% of them appearing once. The sample was PBMCs or T cells enriched from blood (not recorded which). The receptors were sampled from a man aged 50 or older who had recovered from COVID-19. The CDR3 runs from the conserved cysteine through the conserved F or W. A D gene is named only where the DNA matches it firmly. Size tells how often a clone was seen (once, few, many) or the class of an expanded clone, and some rows leave it out.

CASSEGQGSGYTF,TGTGCCAGCAGTGAAGGACAGGGGAGTGGCTACACCTTC,TRBD1,-,TRBJ1-2,TRBV6-1
CASRGGVGSNTEAFF,TGTGCCAGCAGGGGGGGGGTAGGATCGAACACTGAAGCTTTCTTT,-,-,TRBJ1-1,TRBV6-5
CASSSRDTGELFF,TGTGCCAGCAGCTCGCGAGACACCGGGGAGCTGTTTTTT,-,-,TRBJ2-2,TRBV7-6
CASSYGAGTGAEQFF,TGTGCCAGCAGTTACGGGGCGGGGACCGGGGCTGAGCAGTTCTTC,-,once,TRBJ2-1,TRBV6-5
CSASPGPVYGYTF,TGCAGTGCTAGTCCGGGTCCGGTCTATGGCTACACCTTC,-,-,TRBJ1-2,TRBV20-1
CASSRTGTNYGYTF,TGTGCCAGCAGCCGGACAGGTACTAACTATGGCTACACCTTC,TRBD1,-,TRBJ1-2,TRBV28
CASSQEIRAGGELFF,TGTGCCAGCAGCCAAGAGATCAGGGCAGGCGGGGAGCTGTTTTTT,-,-,TRBJ2-2,TRBV3-1/TRBV3-2
CASSGPGVNYGYTF,TGTGCCAGCAGCGGACCGGGAGTTAACTATGGCTACACCTTC,-,-,TRBJ1-2,TRBV9
CASSVGVGAQPQHF,TGTGCCAGCAGCGTAGGGGTTGGGGCACAGCCCCAGCATTTT,-,-,TRBJ1-5,TRBV9
CASSLDRLAGGVNEQFF,TGTGCCAGCAGCTTAGACCGACTAGCGGGGGGGGTCAATGAGCAGTTCTTC,TRBD2,-,TRBJ2-1,TRBV7-2
CASSLYRGLNNEQFF,TGTGCCAGCAGTTTATACAGGGGGCTAAACAATGAGCAGTTCTTC,TRBD1,-,TRBJ2-1,TRBV27
CASASLRQGVSPLHF,TGTGCTAGTGCCTCCCTTCGACAGGGGGTATCACCCCTCCACTTT,TRBD1,-,TRBJ1-6,TRBV12-5
CASSRWNEQFF,TGTGCCAGCTCGAGGTGGAATGAGCAGTTCTTC,-,-,TRBJ2-1,TRBV5-4
CAISDRGNEKLFF,TGTGCCATCAGTGATAGGGGTAATGAAAAACTGTTTTTT,-,once,TRBJ1-4,TRBV10-3
CASSGWRRMNTEAFF,TGTGCCAGCAGCGGCTGGAGACGAATGAACACTGAAGCTTTCTTT,-,-,TRBJ1-1,TRBV11-3
CASTSSTGGTDSPLHF,TGTGCCAGCACCAGTTCCACAGGGGGTACTGATTCACCCCTCCACTTT,TRBD1,-,TRBJ1-6,TRBV7-9
CASSRQGTDTQYF,TGCGCCAGCAGCCGACAGGGCACAGATACGCAGTATTTT,-,few,TRBJ2-3,TRBV4-1
CASSLRDRGPDEQYF,TGTGCCAGCAGCTTAAGGGACAGGGGGCCGGACGAGCAGTACTTC,TRBD1,-,TRBJ2-7,TRBV7-3
CAWTWQAGVTEAFF,TGTGCCTGGACTTGGCAGGCAGGGGTCACTGAAGCTTTCTTT,-,-,TRBJ1-1,TRBV30
CAVRGVNNEQFF,TGTGCCGTCCGCGGGGTCAACAATGAGCAGTTCTTC,-,-,TRBJ2-1,TRBV10-3
CASSLGSRGLYNEQFF,TGTGCCAGCAGCTTAGGGTCCAGGGGGCTATACAATGAGCAGTTCTTC,TRBD1,-,TRBJ2-1,TRBV7-2
CASSLGLAGGLYDEQFF,TGTGCCAGCAGCCTGGGACTAGCGGGGGGGCTTTACGATGAGCAGTTCTTC,TRBD2,-,TRBJ2-1,TRBV9
CAIRQTGNYGYTF,TGTGCCATCAGACAGACAGGGAACTATGGCTACACCTTC,TRBD1,-,TRBJ1-2,TRBV10-3
CASRDRVDEKLFF,TGTGCCAGCCGCGACAGGGTAGATGAAAAACTGTTTTTT,TRBD1,-,TRBJ1-4,TRBV7-8
CSATGGQGTEAFF,TGCAGCGCCACAGGGGGACAGGGCACTGAAGCTTTCTTT,TRBD1,-,TRBJ1-1,TRBV29-1
CASSSTGRDRFERSSPLHF,TGTGCCAGCAGCTCGACTGGTCGGGACAGATTCGAGAGGAGTTCACCCCTCCACTTT,TRBD1,-,TRBJ1-6,TRBV7-9
CASSLDGQTSGNTIYF,TGTGCCAGCAGCTTAGATGGACAGACCTCTGGAAACACCATATATTTT,-,-,TRBJ1-3,TRBV11-3
CASSVSGTGMNTEAFF,TGTGCCAGCAGCGTCTCCGGGACAGGGATGAACACTGAAGCTTTCTTT,TRBD1,-,TRBJ1-1,TRBV7-2
CASSQEAYHRDEQYF,TGTGCCAGCAGCCAAGAGGCATACCATCGTGACGAGCAGTACTTC,-,-,TRBJ2-7,TRBV3-1/TRBV3-2
CASSQKHNSNYGYTF,TGCGCCAGCAGCCAAAAACATAATTCAAACTATGGCTACACCTTC,-,-,TRBJ1-2,TRBV4-3
CASSQSGSWNTIYF,TGTGCCAGCAGCCAATCAGGGTCTTGGAACACCATATATTTT,-,-,TRBJ1-3,TRBV3-1/TRBV3-2
CATGPGWGSPLHF,TGTGCCACTGGCCCAGGGTGGGGATCACCCCTCCACTTT,-,-,TRBJ1-6,TRBV27
CATSRAPGSGANVLTF,TGTGCCACCAGCAGGGCCCCAGGCTCTGGGGCCAACGTCCTGACTTTC,-,-,TRBJ2-6,TRBV15
CASSWTETNTEAFF,TGTGCCAGCAGCTGGACAGAAACGAACACTGAAGCTTTCTTT,-,-,TRBJ1-1,TRBV9
CASSRGLLNEKLFF,TGTGCCAGTAGTAGAGGACTACTTAATGAAAAACTGTTTTTT,-,-,TRBJ1-4,TRBV19
CSVVPPRETQYF,TGCAGCGTTGTTCCACCGAGGGAGACCCAGTACTTC,-,-,TRBJ2-5,TRBV29-1
CASRKGLASTYEQYF,TGTGCCAGCAGGAAAGGACTAGCGTCGACCTACGAGCAGTACTTC,TRBD2,-,TRBJ2-7,TRBV2
CASSYSGGHNSPLHF,TGTGCCAGCAGTTACTCTGGGGGCCATAATTCACCCCTCCACTTT,-,-,TRBJ1-6,TRBV6-2/TRBV6-3
CASSQRGQGASIEKLFF,TGTGCCAGCAGCCAGAGGGGACAGGGGGCATCTATTGAAAAACTGTTTTTT,TRBD1,-,TRBJ1-4,TRBV4-2
CASRSSGGNEQFF,TGTGCCAGTAGATCTAGCGGGGGAAATGAGCAGTTCTTC,TRBD2,-,TRBJ2-1,TRBV19
CATGQATYGYTF,TGTGCCACCGGACAGGCTACATATGGCTACACCTTC,TRBD1,-,TRBJ1-2,TRBV19
CASSYFSGGEAFF,TGTGCCAGCAGTTACTTCTCCGGCGGTGAAGCTTTCTTT,-,-,TRBJ1-1,TRBV6-5
CATSREGTGSGNTIYF,TGTGCCACCAGCAGGGAAGGGACAGGCAGTGGAAACACCATATATTTT,TRBD1,-,TRBJ1-3,TRBV15
CASSHPGLAGGPSSYNEQFF,TGCGCCAGCAGCCATCCCGGACTAGCGGGGGGTCCTAGCTCCTACAATGAGCAGTTCTTC,TRBD2,-,TRBJ2-1,TRBV4-1
CASTLRPGEAFF,TGTGCCAGCACTTTACGTCCAGGTGAAGCTTTCTTT,-,-,TRBJ1-1,TRBV6-5
CASSQGQGSGYTF,TGTGCCAGCAGCCAGGGACAGGGATCTGGCTACACCTTC,TRBD1,-,TRBJ1-2,TRBV11-3
CASSMLAGAYEQYF,TGTGCCAGCAGCATGCTAGCGGGGGCCTACGAGCAGTACTTC,TRBD2,once,TRBJ2-7,TRBV5-4
CASSAGFNSPLHF,TGTGCCAGCAGCGCGGGGTTCAATTCACCCCTCCACTTT,-,-,TRBJ1-6,TRBV5-4
CASSLIAGGDNEQFF,TGTGCCAGCAGCTTAATAGCGGGGGGGGACAATGAGCAGTTCTTC,TRBD2,-,TRBJ2-1,TRBV11-2
CASIFLAGSIGEQFF,TGCGCCAGCATCTTCCTAGCGGGGTCCATAGGGGAGCAGTTCTTC,TRBD2,-,TRBJ2-1,TRBV5-1
CASRGTGDSPLHF,TGTGCCAGCAGGGGGACGGGGGATTCACCCCTCCACTTT,-,-,TRBJ1-6,TRBV5-4